This T cell receptor (beta chain) is from a study of control samples from healthy donors and cancer patients. Measured with immunoSEQ multiplex PCR; TCRdb has only the in-frame clones, and not every one. The sample has some 200,000 clones; 85% to 95% are singletons. Germline CDR1 reads SEHNR; CDR2 reads FQNEAQ (reference sequence). V lost 7 bases and J 5 bases, leaving 14 bases between the germline ends. This CDR3 spans 13 amino acids. V is TRBV7-9 and J is TRBJ1-1; TRBD1 might be the D (5 bases). This receptor was obtained from a man aged 18 to 30 in good health. Sequencing was performed on blood. The CDR3, as DNA: TGTGCCAGCAACCCCCAGGAGGGGACTGAAGCTTTCTTT. This translates into CASNPQEGTEAFF. The full variable domain, in which reference TRBV7-9 and TRBJ1-1 provide the parts outside the CDR3, is DTGVSQNPRHKITKRGQNVTFRCDPISEHNRLYWYRQTLGQGPEFLTYFQNEAQLEKSRLLSDRFSAERPKGSFSTLEIQRTEQGDSAMYLCASNPQEGTEAFFGQGTRLTVV.